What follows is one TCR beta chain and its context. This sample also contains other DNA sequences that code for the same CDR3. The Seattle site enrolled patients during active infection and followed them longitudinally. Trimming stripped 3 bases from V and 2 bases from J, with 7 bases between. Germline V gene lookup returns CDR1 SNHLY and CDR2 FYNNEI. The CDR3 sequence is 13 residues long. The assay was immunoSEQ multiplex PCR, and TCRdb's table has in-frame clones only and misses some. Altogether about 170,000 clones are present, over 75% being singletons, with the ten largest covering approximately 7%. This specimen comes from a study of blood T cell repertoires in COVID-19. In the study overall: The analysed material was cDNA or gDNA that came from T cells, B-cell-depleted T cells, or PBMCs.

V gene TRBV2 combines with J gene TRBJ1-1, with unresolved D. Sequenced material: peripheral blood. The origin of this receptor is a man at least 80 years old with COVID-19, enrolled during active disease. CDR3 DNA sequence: TGTGCCAGCAGTGAGTTAGAAAACACTGAAGCTTTCTTT. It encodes CASSELENTEAFF. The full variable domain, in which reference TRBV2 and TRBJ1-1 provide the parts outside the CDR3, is EPEVTQTPSHQVTQMGQEVILRCVPISNHLYFYWYRQILGQKVEFLVSFYNNEISEKSEIFDDQFSVERPDGSNFTLKIRSTKLEDSAMYFCASSELENTEAFFGQGTRLTVV.